This note documents a single T cell receptor beta chain sequence. The antigen is not known. This record belongs to a study of graft-versus-host responses after intestinal transplantation. Study details: Each recipient received anti-thymocyte globulin induction, then tacrolimus and steroids for about 3 years.

Sequencing used immunoSEQ multiplex PCR; TCRdb keeps in-frame clones, though not all of them. The sample consists of 20,000 or so clones, around nine tenths of them appearing once. General study findings and limits: Peak circulating GvH clone levels tracked with early post-transplant HvG declines. GvH clones surfaced in recipient marrow, some emerging earlier in ileum or blood.

V was clipped by 2 bases and J by 0 bases, with 14 bases between them. CDR1 and CDR2 from the germline V gene are SGHTA and FQGTGA. CDR3 length: 17 residues. Bone marrow aspirates were taken post-transplant, from the posterior iliac crest or another site. The J gene is TRBJ2-1, the V gene TRBV7-3; D unresolved. The sequencing here drew on bone marrow, taken approximately 120 days after transplant. The receptor was isolated from a human patient who received an intestinal transplant, so some T cells may come from the graft donor. The CDR3 DNA follows: TGTGCCAGCAGCTTATGGGAACGAAGTGCCTCCTACAATGAGCAGTTCTTC. This gives the protein CASSLWERSASYNEQFF.